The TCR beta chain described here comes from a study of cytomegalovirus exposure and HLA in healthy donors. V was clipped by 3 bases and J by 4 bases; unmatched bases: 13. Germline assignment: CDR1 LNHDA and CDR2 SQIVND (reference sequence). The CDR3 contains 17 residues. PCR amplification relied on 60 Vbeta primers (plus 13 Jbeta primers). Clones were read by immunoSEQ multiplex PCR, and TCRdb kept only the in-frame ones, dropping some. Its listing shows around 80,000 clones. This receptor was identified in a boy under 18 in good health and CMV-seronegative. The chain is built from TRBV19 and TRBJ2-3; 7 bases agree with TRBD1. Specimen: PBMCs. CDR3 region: CASSIRGLAQAPDTQYF. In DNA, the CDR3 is TGTGCCAGTAGTATTAGGGGGCTAGCCCAGGCCCCAGATACGCAGTATTTT.